This T cell receptor (beta chain) stems from a study of blood T cell repertoires in COVID-19. Study information: The cDNA or gDNA used as material had been derived from T cells, B-cell-depleted T cells, or PBMCs.

Clones were read by immunoSEQ multiplex PCR, and TCRdb kept only the in-frame ones, dropping some. The data hold approximately 190,000 clones, with around four fifths observed a single time. The CDR3 consists of 12 residues. V lost 3 bases to trimming and J lost 7 bases; unmatched junction nucleotides: 3. The germline gives CDR1 LGHDT, CDR2 YNNKEL (reference sequence). The J gene is TRBJ2-7, the V gene TRBV3-1 (or the pseudogene TRBV3-2); 7 bases agree with TRBD2. Sequences were obtained from peripheral blood. The sequence came from a woman between 35 and 50 years old with acute or convalescent COVID-19. This chain's CDR3 is CASSHNSGEQYF. In DNA form, the CDR3 reads TGTGCCAGCAGCCATAATAGCGGGGAGCAGTACTTC.